The 15 T cell receptor beta chains below were found in one sample sequenced in a study of T cell repertoires in cytomegalovirus infection. TCRdb re-analysed the reads in MiXCR, keeping a single row per CDR3 protein. This table holds roughly 920,000 distinct CDR3 sequences, approximately 33% found once. Antigens of these TCRs are unknown. Sequencing was performed on cultured CD8+ T cells from PBMCs, taken from culture after CMV antigen stimulation. These receptors came from a human donor in good health (CMV status not recorded). Some clones in this sample may be carry-over from other donors' samples.

This sequence joins TRBV7-4 and TRBJ2-5, with 7 bases lining up with TRBD1. The germline V gene has CDR1 SGHVT and CDR2 SQSDAQ. V shed 5 bases and J 2 bases; nucleotides not matched to a gene: 8. CDR3 length: 15 amino acids. The chain's CDR3 is CASSPTGSGQETQYF. The CDR3 coding sequence is TGTGCCAGCAGCCCGACAGGGTCAGGTCAAGAGACCCAGTACTTC.

About this clonotype itself: Germline and junction disagree at one end, which may indicate a read error. For the CDR3, the DNA is TGTCCCAGCAGCTTACCTGGGGGGGCCACCTCCCACACAGATACGCAGTATTTT. It yields the protein CPSSLPGGATSHTDTQYF. This chain links TRBV7-2 with TRBJ2-3; the D gene is possibly TRBD2 (7 bases). Germline V gives CDR1 SGHTA, CDR2 FQGNSA. The CDR3 has 18 amino acids.

The gene calls are TRBV12-3 or TRBV12-4 and TRBJ2-3; the match to TRBD1 covers 7 bases. The CDR3 is 18 amino acids. Trimming cost V 6 bases and J 0 bases; bases outside gene matches: 15. CDR3 DNA sequence: TGTGCCAGCAGCCTCCGGGACAGACTATTCACTAGCACAGATACGCAGTATTTT. As protein: CASSLRDRLFTSTDTQYF.

V usage is TRBV5-1 and J usage is TRBJ1-1; tentative D call: TRBD1 (5 bases). V gave up 0 bases and J gave up 5 bases, with 17 bases separating them. Germline V gives CDR1 SGHRS, CDR2 YFSETQ. CDR3 length: 16 residues. CDR3 DNA sequence: TGCGCCAGCAGCTTGGCGACGGTGGGGGATAGGACTGAAGCTTTCTTT. It encodes CASSLATVGDRTEAFF.

This clonotype occurred many times. The CDR3 protein is CASSAAGGFSGNTIYF. As DNA, the CDR3 is TGTGCCAGCAGCGCCGCCGGGGGCTTTTCTGGAAACACCATATATTTT. The rearrangement joins TRBV7-2 to TRBJ1-3; tentatively, D is TRBD1 (6 bases). Trimming shortened V by 5 bases and J by 1 base, and 15 bases separated the two germline ends. CDR3 length equals 16 residues. Germline V CDR1 and CDR2: SGHTA, FQGNSA.

This clonotype was detected only once. This likely comes from a read error, as the CDR3 has no conserved phenylalanine or tryptophan at its end. The chain uses TRBV19 and TRBJ1-2; TRBD1 matches 9 bases. Trimming took 6 bases from V and 4 from J; bases not matched to a gene: 9. This CDR3 is built from 15 residues. Looked up from germline, CDR1 is LNHDA and CDR2 is SQIVND (reference sequence). CDR3 in DNA: TGTGCCAGTAGGAGGACAGGGGACCTCGTCTATGGCTACACCTCC. This sequence encodes CASRRTGDLVYGYTS.

The rearrangement links TRBV7-9 to TRBJ1-1, with a weak D call TRBD1 (5 bases). There are 14 residues in the CDR3. The germline V gene has CDR1 SEHNR and CDR2 FQNEAQ (reference sequence). V was trimmed by 5 bases and J by 0 bases, leaving 10 bases between them. CDR3: CASSAGTLNTEAFF. The CDR3, as DNA: TGTGCCAGCAGCGCTGGGACGTTGAACACTGAAGCTTTCTTT. The entire variable domain, with the rest obtained from reference TRBV7-9 and TRBJ1-1, is as follows: DTGVSQNPRHKITKRGQNVTFRCDPISEHNRLYWYRQTLGQGPEFLTYFQNEAQLEKSRLLSDRFSAERPKGSFSTLEIQRTEQGDSAMYLCASSAGTLNTEAFFGQGTRLTVV.

V usage is TRBV6-5 and J usage is TRBJ1-2, with TRBD1 matching 7 bases. The J segment lost 4 bases and the V segment lost 3 bases, leaving 8 bases of the junction unmatched. Germline V gene lookup returns CDR1 MNHEY and CDR2 SVGAGI. The CDR3 sequence is 15 residues long. CDR3: CASSYHRQGLYGYTF. For the CDR3, the DNA is TGTGCCAGCAGTTATCATAGACAGGGTCTCTATGGCTACACCTTC.

This rearrangement joins TRBV6-1 to TRBJ2-7; no firm D call. Germline-derived CDR1 and CDR2 are MNHNS and SASEGT. CDR3 size: 12 residues. The V end was cut by 5 bases, the J end by 5 bases, with 10 bases between. CDR3 sequence reads: CASSRPRDEQYV. The DNA of the CDR3 is TGTGCCAGCAGTCGTCCCCGGGACGAGCAGTACGTC.

This chain joins TRBV6-6 and TRBJ2-5; the D gene could be TRBD1 or TRBD2 (5 bases each). This CDR3 has 13 residues. V lost 5 bases and J 5 bases, leaving 12 bases between the germline ends. The germline gives CDR1 MNHNY, CDR2 SVGAGI (reference sequence). In DNA, the CDR3 is TGTGCCAGCAGTCGGGACGGATCTGAGACCCAGTACTTC. Encoded protein: CASSRDGSETQYF.

The chain combines TRBV6-6 with TRBJ2-4; 8 positions match TRBD1. The ends lost 2 bases at V and 2 bases at J; junction bases unmatched: 5. CDR3 length: 16 amino acids. Per the germline V gene, CDR1 is MNHNY and CDR2 is SVGAGI (reference sequence). The CDR3 region is CASSYEDRVPKNIQYF. The CDR3 DNA sequence: TGTGCCAGCAGTTACGAGGACAGGGTACCCAAAAACATTCAGTACTTC.

This clonotype appeared a few times. The rearrangement links TRBV5-5 to TRBJ1-1, with 10 bases lining up with TRBD1. The V segment lost 4 bases and the J segment 5 bases; nucleotides outside the gene matches: 5. The CDR3 is 14 residues long. Germline V lookup: CDR1 SGHKS, CDR2 YYEKEE (reference sequence). The CDR3 here is CASSQGQGETEAFF. The CDR3 DNA sequence: TGTGCCAGCAGCCAAGGACAGGGGGAAACTGAAGCTTTCTTT. The full variable domain, completed using reference TRBV5-5 and TRBJ1-1, is DAGVTQSPTHLIKTRGQQVTLRCSPISGHKSVSWYQQVLGQGPQFIFQYYEKEERGRGNFPDRFSARQFPNYSSELNVNALLLGDSALYLCASSQGQGETEAFFGQGTRLTVV.

This rearrangement joins TRBV5-1 to TRBJ2-7; 10 bases match TRBD1. The J segment lost 5 bases and the V segment lost 4 bases, leaving 6 bases of the junction unmatched. This CDR3 spans 14 amino acids. Germline CDR1 reads SGHRS; CDR2 reads YFSETQ. The CDR3 DNA follows: TGCGCCAGCAGCACTGGGGGGACAGGGGACGAGCAGTACTTC. It specifies CASSTGGTGDEQYF.

This clonotype was counted at least ten times. The rearrangement joins TRBV7-9 to TRBJ2-1; D is perhaps TRBD2 (7 bases). The CDR3 extends over 16 amino acids. Germline V CDR1 and CDR2: SEHNR, FQNEAQ (reference sequence). Trimming took off 5 bases at V and 5 bases at J, with 19 bases between the two ends. Written as DNA, the CDR3 is TGTGCCAGCAGCCCCCGGAGTTGGGGGGGGCACAATGAGCAGTTCTTC. Its translation is CASSPRSWGGHNEQFF.

This clonotype was seen repeatedly, ten times or more. CDR3 DNA sequence: TGTGCCAGCAGCTTAGTCGGGCAGCATGAGCAGTACTTC. Its translation is CASSLVGQHEQYF. The chain joins TRBV7-8 to TRBJ2-7; no clear D gene. Trimming left V 1 base short and J 7 bases short, with 11 bases between. The CDR3 covers 13 residues. Germline V gene sequence: CDR1 SGHVS, CDR2 FQNEAQ.